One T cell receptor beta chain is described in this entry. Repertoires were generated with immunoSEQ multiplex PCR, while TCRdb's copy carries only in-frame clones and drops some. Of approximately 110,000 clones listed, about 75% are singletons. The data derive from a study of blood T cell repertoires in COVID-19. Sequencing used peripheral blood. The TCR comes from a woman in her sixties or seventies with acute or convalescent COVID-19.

The CDR3 coding sequence is TGTGCCAGCAGCTTGATCAGAAAGAACACCGGGGAGCTGTTTTTT. It translates to CASSLIRKNTGELFF. The chain couples TRBV5-6 to TRBJ2-2; D gene uncertain. CDR1 and CDR2 (germline): SGHDT, YYEEEE. Trimming removed 1 base from V and 1 base from J, with 8 bases in between. CDR3 length: 15 amino acids.